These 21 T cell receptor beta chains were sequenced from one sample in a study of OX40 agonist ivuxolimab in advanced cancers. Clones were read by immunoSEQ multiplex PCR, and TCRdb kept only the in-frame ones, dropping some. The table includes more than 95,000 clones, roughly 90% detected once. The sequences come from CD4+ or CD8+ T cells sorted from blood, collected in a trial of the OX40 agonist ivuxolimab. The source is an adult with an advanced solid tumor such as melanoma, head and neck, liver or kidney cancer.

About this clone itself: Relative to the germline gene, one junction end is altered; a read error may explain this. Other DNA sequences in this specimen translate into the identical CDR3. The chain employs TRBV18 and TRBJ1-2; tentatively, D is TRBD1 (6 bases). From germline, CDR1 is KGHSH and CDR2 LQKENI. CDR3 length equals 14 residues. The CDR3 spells CATSEQGLHYGYTF. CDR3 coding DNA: TGTGCCACCTCAGAGCAGGGGTTGCACTATGGCTACACCTTC.

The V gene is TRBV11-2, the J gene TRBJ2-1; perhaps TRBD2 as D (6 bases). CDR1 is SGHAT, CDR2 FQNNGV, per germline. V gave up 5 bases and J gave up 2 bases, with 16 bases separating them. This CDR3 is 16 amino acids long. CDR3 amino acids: CASSRTSPNPYNEQFF. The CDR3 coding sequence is TGTGCCAGCAGCAGAACTAGCCCCAACCCCTACAATGAGCAGTTCTTC.

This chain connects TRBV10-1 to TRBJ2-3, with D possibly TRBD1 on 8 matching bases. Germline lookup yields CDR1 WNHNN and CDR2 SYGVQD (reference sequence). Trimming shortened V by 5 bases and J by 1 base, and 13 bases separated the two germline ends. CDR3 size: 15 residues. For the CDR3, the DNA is TGCGCCAGCAGTTGGGGGGGACAGGGCACAGATACGCAGTATTTT. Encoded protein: CASSWGGQGTDTQYF.

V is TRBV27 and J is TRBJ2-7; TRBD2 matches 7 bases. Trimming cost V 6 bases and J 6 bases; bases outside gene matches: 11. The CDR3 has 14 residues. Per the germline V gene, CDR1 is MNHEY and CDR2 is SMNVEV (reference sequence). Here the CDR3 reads CASSQAGKAAEQYF. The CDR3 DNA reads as TGTGCCAGCAGCCAAGCGGGAAAGGCGGCCGAGCAGTACTTC.

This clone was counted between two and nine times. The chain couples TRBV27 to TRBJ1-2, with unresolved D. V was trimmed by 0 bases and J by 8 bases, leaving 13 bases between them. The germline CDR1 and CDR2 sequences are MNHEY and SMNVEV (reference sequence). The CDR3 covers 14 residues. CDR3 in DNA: TGTGCCAGCAGTTTATCACGGGGAGCAGGAGGCTACACCTTC. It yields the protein CASSLSRGAGGYTF.

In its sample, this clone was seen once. The CDR3 DNA sequence: TGTGCCAGCAGCTTGACGAGCCAAACTAATGAAAAACTGTTTTTT. Residues: CASSLTSQTNEKLFF. The chain joins TRBV5-4 to TRBJ1-4; D unclear. The V and J ends lost 1 base and 1 base respectively, with 8 bases between them. The CDR3 is 15 amino acids. Per germline, CDR1 SGHNT and CDR2 YYREEE (reference sequence).

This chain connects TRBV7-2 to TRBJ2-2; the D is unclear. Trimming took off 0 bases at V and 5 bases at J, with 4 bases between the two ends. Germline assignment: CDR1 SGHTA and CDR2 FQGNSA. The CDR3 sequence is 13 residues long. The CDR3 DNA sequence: TGTGCCAGCAGCTTAGCCCAGACCGGGGAGCTGTTTTTT. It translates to CASSLAQTGELFF.

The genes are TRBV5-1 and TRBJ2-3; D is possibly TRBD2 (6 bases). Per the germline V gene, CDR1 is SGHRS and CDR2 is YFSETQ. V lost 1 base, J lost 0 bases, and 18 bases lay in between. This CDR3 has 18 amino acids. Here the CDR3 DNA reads TGCGCCAGCAGCTTGTCTCTTCGGGGGTATAGTAGCACAGATACGCAGTATTTT. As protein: CASSLSLRGYSSTDTQYF.

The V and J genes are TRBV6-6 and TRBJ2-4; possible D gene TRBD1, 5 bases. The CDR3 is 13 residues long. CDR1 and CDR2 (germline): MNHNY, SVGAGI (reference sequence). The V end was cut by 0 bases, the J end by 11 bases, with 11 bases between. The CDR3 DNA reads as TGTGCCAGCAGTTACTCAGACAGAGATGTTCAGTACTTC. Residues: CASSYSDRDVQYF.

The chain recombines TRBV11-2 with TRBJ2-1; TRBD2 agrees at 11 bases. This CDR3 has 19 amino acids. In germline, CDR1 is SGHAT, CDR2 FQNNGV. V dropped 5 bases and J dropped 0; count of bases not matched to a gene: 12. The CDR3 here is CASSRTSGSRTSSYNEQFF. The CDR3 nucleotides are TGTGCCAGCAGCCGAACTAGCGGGAGCCGTACGAGCTCCTACAATGAGCAGTTCTTC.

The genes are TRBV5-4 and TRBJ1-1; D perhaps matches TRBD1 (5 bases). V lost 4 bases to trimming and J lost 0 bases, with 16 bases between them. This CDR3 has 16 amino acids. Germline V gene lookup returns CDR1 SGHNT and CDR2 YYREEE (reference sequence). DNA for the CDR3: TGTGCCAGCAGCCGCGGGACGGCAGATATGAACACTGAAGCTTTCTTT. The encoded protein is CASSRGTADMNTEAFF.

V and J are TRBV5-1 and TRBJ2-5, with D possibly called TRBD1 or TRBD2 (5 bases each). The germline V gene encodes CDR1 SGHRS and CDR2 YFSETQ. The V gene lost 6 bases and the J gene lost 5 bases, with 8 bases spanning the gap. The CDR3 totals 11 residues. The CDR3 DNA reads TGCGCCAGCACCGAGGGGGAGACCCAGTACTTC. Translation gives CASTEGETQYF.

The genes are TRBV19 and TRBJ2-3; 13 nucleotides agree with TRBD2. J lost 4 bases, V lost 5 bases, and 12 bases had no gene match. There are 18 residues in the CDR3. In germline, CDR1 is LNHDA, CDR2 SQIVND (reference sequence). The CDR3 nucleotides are TGTGCCAGTAGTTCATACCGGACTAGCGGGAGTGGAGCAGATACGCAGTATTTT. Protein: CASSSYRTSGSGADTQYF.

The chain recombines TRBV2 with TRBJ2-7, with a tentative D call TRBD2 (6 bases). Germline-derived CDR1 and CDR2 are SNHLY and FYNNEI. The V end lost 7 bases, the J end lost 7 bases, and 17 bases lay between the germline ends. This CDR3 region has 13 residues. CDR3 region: CASTQLPRGEQYF. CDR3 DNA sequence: TGTGCCAGCACCCAACTACCTCGGGGGGAGCAGTACTTC. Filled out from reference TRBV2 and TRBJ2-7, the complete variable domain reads EPEVTQTPSHQVTQMGQEVILRCVPISNHLYFYWYRQILGQKVEFLVSFYNNEISEKSEIFDDQFSVERPDGSNFTLKIRSTKLEDSAMYFCASTQLPRGEQYFGPGTRLTVT.

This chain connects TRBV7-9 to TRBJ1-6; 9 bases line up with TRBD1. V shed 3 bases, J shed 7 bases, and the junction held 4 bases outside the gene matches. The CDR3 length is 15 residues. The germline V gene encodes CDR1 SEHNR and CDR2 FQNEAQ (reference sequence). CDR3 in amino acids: CASSLGTGSNSPLHF. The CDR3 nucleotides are TGTGCCAGCAGCTTGGGGACAGGGAGCAATTCACCCCTCCACTTT.

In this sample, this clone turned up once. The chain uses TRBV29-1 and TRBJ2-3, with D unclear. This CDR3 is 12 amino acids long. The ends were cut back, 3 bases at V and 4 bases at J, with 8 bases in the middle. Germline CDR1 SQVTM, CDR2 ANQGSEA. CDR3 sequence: CSVEIWPDTQYF. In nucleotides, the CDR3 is TGCAGCGTTGAGATATGGCCAGATACGCAGTATTTT.

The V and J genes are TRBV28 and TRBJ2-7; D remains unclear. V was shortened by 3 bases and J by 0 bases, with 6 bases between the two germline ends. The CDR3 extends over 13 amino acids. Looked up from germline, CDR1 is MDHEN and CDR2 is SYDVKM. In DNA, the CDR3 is TGTGCCAGCAGTTTTCAGCCCTCCTACGAGCAGTACTTC. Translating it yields CASSFQPSYEQYF. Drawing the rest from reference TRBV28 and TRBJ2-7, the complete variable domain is DVKVTQSSRYLVKRTGEKVFLECVQDMDHENMFWYRQDPGLGLRLIYFSYDVKMKEKGDIPEGYSVSREKKERFSLILESASTNQTSMYLCASSFQPSYEQYFGPGTRLTVT.

CDR3 in amino acids: CASSLFVTRGPEQYF. The DNA for the CDR3 is TGTGCCAGCAGCTTATTCGTGACACGGGGCCCTGAGCAGTACTTC. V gene TRBV7-8 combines with J gene TRBJ2-7, with D perhaps matching TRBD1 or TRBD2 (5 bases each). This CDR3 has 15 residues. The germline gives CDR1 SGHVS, CDR2 FQNEAQ. V shed 2 bases and J shed 7 bases, with 18 bases lying between them. The variable domain in full, with the rest retrieved from reference TRBV7-8 and TRBJ2-7, is GAGVSQSPRYKVAKRGQDVALRCDPISGHVSLFWYQQALGQGPEFLTYFQNEAQLDKSGLPSDRFFAERPEGSVSTLKIQRTQQEDSAVYLCASSLFVTRGPEQYFGPGTRLTVT.

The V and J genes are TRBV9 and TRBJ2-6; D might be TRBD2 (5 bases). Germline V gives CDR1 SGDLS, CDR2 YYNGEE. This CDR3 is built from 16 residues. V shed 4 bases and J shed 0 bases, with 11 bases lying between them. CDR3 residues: CASSWAGTSGANVLTF. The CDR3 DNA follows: TGTGCCAGCAGCTGGGCGGGTACCTCTGGGGCCAACGTCCTGACTTTC.

CDR3 bases: TGCGCCAGCAGCTGGGGGACTAGCGGGAGTGGGGGCACAGATACGCAGTATTTT. It yields the protein CASSWGTSGSGGTDTQYF. The chain links TRBV5-1 to TRBJ2-3, with 14 bases aligning to TRBD2. The CDR3 length is 18 residues. Germline CDR1 and CDR2: SGHRS and YFSETQ. V lost 3 bases and J lost 1; bases outside the gene matches: 7.

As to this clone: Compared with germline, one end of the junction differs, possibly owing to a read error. This chain's CDR3 is CASSGGTGFGRGAGNTIYF. The CDR3 nucleotides read TGTGCCAGCAGTGGAGGGACAGGGTTTGGGCGTGGTGCTGGGAACACCATATATTTT. This chain links TRBV28 with TRBJ1-3; the match to TRBD1 covers 9 bases. The V gene's germline CDR1 is MDHEN and CDR2 SYDVKM. There are 19 residues in the CDR3.